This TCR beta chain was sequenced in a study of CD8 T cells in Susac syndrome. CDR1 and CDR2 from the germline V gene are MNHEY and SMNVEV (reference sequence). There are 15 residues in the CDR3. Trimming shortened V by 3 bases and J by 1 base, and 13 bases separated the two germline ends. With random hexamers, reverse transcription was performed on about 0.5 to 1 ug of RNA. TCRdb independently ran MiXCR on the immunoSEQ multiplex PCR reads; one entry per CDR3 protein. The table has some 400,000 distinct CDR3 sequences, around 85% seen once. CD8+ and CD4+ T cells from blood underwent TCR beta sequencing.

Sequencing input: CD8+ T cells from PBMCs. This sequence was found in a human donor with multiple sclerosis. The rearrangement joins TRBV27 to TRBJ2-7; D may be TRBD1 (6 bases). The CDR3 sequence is CASSFSTGRSYEQYF. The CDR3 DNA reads TGTGCCAGCAGTTTTTCGACAGGAAGGTCCTACGAGCAGTACTTC.